One and the same sample provided the 32 T cell receptor beta chains below, sequenced in a study of blood T cells in healthy people across ages (dated by TCRdb to the mid-2010s). Library construction relied on 5' RACE. The second PCR ran for about 6 to 12 cycles and used a J-beta primer mix along with a sample-barcoded 5' primer. TCRdb handled the public reads itself, with Q25 trimming in fastp and clone calling in MiXCR, and kept productive beta chains. Rows merge per CDR3 protein into single entries with the most common DNA and genes. Present in this sample are fewer than 2 million distinct CDR3 sequences, approximately 40% of which were seen just once. The biggest ten clones account for roughly 24% of the sample. The sequenced material came from blood. These receptors all stem from a human donor in good health.

The genes are TRBV4-3 and TRBJ2-3; maybe TRBD2 (7 bases). CDR3 size: 18 residues. V lost 1 base, J lost 2 bases, and 19 bases lay in between. Germline CDR1 and CDR2: LGHNA and YSLEER. The CDR3 DNA sequence: TGCGCCAGCAGCCAAGGGACAGCGGGGCGGCGGTACACAGATACGCAGTATTTT. It specifies CASSQGTAGRRYTDTQYF.

The chain recombines TRBV24-1 with TRBJ1-2, with D unclear. The CDR3 has 13 residues. V gave up 5 bases and J gave up 1 base, with 7 bases separating them. Germline lookup yields CDR1 KGHDR and CDR2 SFDVKD. CDR3: CATSARINYGYTF. In DNA, the CDR3 is TGTGCCACCAGTGCCAGGATTAACTATGGCTACACCTTC.

This clonotype was seen only once. The chain links TRBV20-1 to TRBJ2-5, with TRBD2 as a possible D gene (6 bases). The closer fit of TRBJ2-7 to the DNA end suggests the J call may be wrong. The CDR3 contains 15 residues. CDR1 is DFQATT, CDR2 SNEGSKA, per germline (reference sequence). CDR3 sequence (DNA): TGCAGTGTTATCCAGGGAGGACACATCAACTACGAGCAGTACTTC. Translation: CSVIQGGHINYEQYF.

This clonotype was observed a handful of times. The chain has TRBV20-1 and TRBJ2-7; 7 bases fit TRBD1. The CDR3 is 13 residues long. Germline-derived CDR1 and CDR2 are DFQATT and SNEGSKA (reference sequence). The CDR3 sequence: CGGRGPPSYEQYF. CDR3 sequence (DNA): TGCGGTGGAAGGGGGCCCCCCTCCTACGAGCAGTACTTC.

The V gene is TRBV13, the J gene TRBJ1-6, with TRBD1 as a possible D gene (6 bases). The V gene lost 5 bases and the J gene lost 14 bases, with 19 bases spanning the gap. This CDR3 has 14 amino acids. The germline CDR1 and CDR2 sequences are PRHDT and FYEKMQ (reference sequence). Here the CDR3 DNA reads TGTGCCAGCAGCCCTTACAGGGCCGCTAGAGCCCTCCACTTT. This translates into CASSPYRAARALHF.

V and J are TRBV6-5 and TRBJ2-7, with D perhaps TRBD1 or TRBD2 (5 bases each). Germline V gene data show CDR1 as MNHEY and CDR2 as SVGAGI. The CDR3 has 14 amino acids. V was shortened by 0 bases and J by 4 bases, with 10 bases between the two germline ends. CDR3 DNA: TGTGCCAGCAGTTACTCCCGGGACGGATACGAGCAGTACTTC. Translating gives CASSYSRDGYEQYF.

The sample holds a few counts of this clonotype. This chain links TRBV29-1 with TRBJ2-1; D is uncertain. Trimming cost V 6 bases and J 5 bases, with 8 bases left between them. CDR3 length: 11 amino acids. Germline CDR1 is SQVTM and CDR2 is ANQGSEA. CDR3 nucleotide sequence: TGCAGCGTCCCTCAGAACAATGAGCAGTTCTTC. This codes for CSVPQNNEQFF.

The CDR3 loop reads CASRQGLAGVNEQFF. CDR3 DNA: TGTGCCAGCAGGCAGGGACTAGCGGGGGTCAATGAGCAGTTCTTC. The chain has TRBV28 and TRBJ2-1; TRBD2 matches 14 bases. With V trimmed by 6 bases and J by 6 bases, 4 bases remained unmatched. The germline CDR1 and CDR2 sequences are MDHEN and SYDVKM. CDR3 length: 15 amino acids.

This chain uses TRBV27 with TRBJ2-3; TRBD2 agrees at 10 bases. Per the germline V gene, CDR1 is MNHEY and CDR2 is SMNVEV (reference sequence). The CDR3 is 14 amino acids. Germline trimming cut 4 bases from V and 6 bases from J; bases unmatched to any gene: 4. The CDR3 sequence: CASSSVAGGDTQYF. DNA of the CDR3: TGTGCCAGCAGTTCGGTAGCGGGGGGCGATACGCAGTATTTT.

This clonotype appeared many times. The V call is TRBV7-6, the J call TRBJ2-7; 7 positions agree with TRBD1. V lost 5 bases, J lost 0 bases, and 10 bases stayed unmatched. In germline, CDR1 is SGHVS, CDR2 FNYEAQ. CDR3 size: 16 residues. Here the CDR3 DNA reads TGTGCCAGCAGCCCTCAGACAGGGCTCAGCTCCTACGAGCAGTACTTC. This sequence encodes CASSPQTGLSSYEQYF.

The V call is TRBV7-9, the J call TRBJ2-4; no reliable D call. CDR3 length: 14 residues. V shed 1 base and J shed 2 bases, with 6 bases lying between them. The germline V gene encodes CDR1 SEHNR and CDR2 FQNEAQ (reference sequence). CDR3 region: CASSLDTTKNIQYF. CDR3 DNA sequence: TGTGCCAGCAGCTTAGACACCACCAAAAACATTCAGTACTTC.

This clonotype was counted a few times. The genes are TRBV4-2 and TRBJ2-1, with TRBD1 as a possible D gene (5 bases). CDR1 and CDR2 (germline): LGHNA, YNFKEQ. This CDR3 has 18 amino acids. V was cut by 4 bases and J by 4 bases, with 23 bases left in between. The CDR3 spells CASSPGALGAGLYNEQFF. In DNA, the CDR3 is TGTGCCAGCAGCCCAGGTGCCTTAGGGGCAGGCTTATACAATGAGCAGTTCTTC.

V and J are TRBV10-3 and TRBJ2-1; TRBD1 agrees at 9 bases. The germline CDR1 and CDR2 sequences are ENHRY and SYGVKD. The CDR3 has 14 amino acids. The ends lost 2 bases at V and 4 bases at J; junction bases unmatched: 0. CDR3 nucleotides: TGTGCCATCAGTGAGGGGACAGGGTACAATGAGCAGTTCTTC. It specifies CAISEGTGYNEQFF.

The CDR3 is CASMLAGGAYEQYF. The CDR3 region has the DNA TGCGCCAGCATGCTAGCGGGGGGAGCCTACGAGCAGTACTTC. This chain joins TRBV5-1 and TRBJ2-7, with 11 bases lining up with TRBD2. Losses at the gene ends were 6 bases for V and 2 bases for J; bases not matched to a gene: 4. The CDR3 sequence is 14 residues long. The germline CDR1 and CDR2 sequences are SGHRS and YFSETQ.

This clonotype showed up just a few times. The V gene is TRBV7-6, the J gene TRBJ2-2; D is undetermined. The CDR3 consists of 16 residues. Per the germline V gene, CDR1 is SGHVS and CDR2 is FNYEAQ. Between the trimmed V and J ends, which lost 5 bases and 1 base, there was a span of 14 bases. This CDR3 reads CASSPLPVMNTGELFF. CDR3 nucleotides: TGTGCCAGCAGCCCACTCCCGGTAATGAACACCGGGGAGCTGTTTTTT.

The gene calls are TRBV12-3 or TRBV12-4 and TRBJ1-2; TRBD1 is a possible D gene (5 bases). V was pared by 6 bases and J by 5 bases, with 16 bases between. This CDR3 region has 14 residues. This CDR3 reads CASSLNSRDYGYTF. Written as DNA, the CDR3 is TGTGCCAGCAGCCTTAACAGCAGGGATTATGGCTACACCTTC.

A note on this clonotype: This clone may be a read error of a much larger clone one base away. The genes are TRBV29-1 and TRBJ2-5; D possibly uses TRBD1 or TRBD2 (6 bases each). Germline lookup yields CDR1 SQVTM and CDR2 ANQGSEA. Between the trimmed V and J ends, which lost 6 bases and 5 bases, there was a span of 16 bases. The CDR3 is 13 residues long. The DNA of the CDR3 is TGCAGCGTCGGCCCCGGAGGGGGTGAGACCCAGTACTTC. Protein sequence: CSVGPGGGETQYF.

This clonotype showed up many times. This rearrangement joins TRBV20-1 to TRBJ2-1, with 9 positions matching TRBD2. CDR3 length: 17 residues. From germline, CDR1 is DFQATT and CDR2 SNEGSKA (reference sequence). V trimming: 3 bases; J trimming: 4 bases; junction bases outside the gene matches: 13. CDR3 amino acids: CSARSPISGGIYNEQFF. CDR3 coding DNA: TGCAGTGCTAGGAGCCCCATAAGCGGGGGGATATACAATGAGCAGTTCTTC.

V gene TRBV12-3 or TRBV12-4 combines with J gene TRBJ2-6; D unresolved. V was shortened by 3 bases and J by 0 bases, with 6 bases between the two germline ends. This CDR3 spans 15 amino acids. The CDR3 nucleotides are TGTGCCAGCAGTTTTAGGAACTCTGGGGCCAACGTCCTGACTTTC. As protein: CASSFRNSGANVLTF.

The chain combines TRBV6-6 with TRBJ2-4, with a possible D match to TRBD2 (6 bases). The DNA end favors TRBJ2-7, so the J call may be wrong. The germline V gene has CDR1 MNHNY and CDR2 SVGAGI (reference sequence). CDR3 size: 13 residues. The CDR3 here is CASSRGNTYEQYF. The CDR3 DNA follows: TGTGCCAGCAGCCGGGGGAATACCTACGAGCAGTACTTC.

The sample holds a few counts of this clonotype. The chain is built from TRBV10-3 and TRBJ1-6, with 8 bases that match TRBD1. Germline V gene sequence: CDR1 ENHRY, CDR2 SYGVKD. The CDR3 covers 14 residues. J gave up 10 bases and V 2 bases, and 4 bases lay outside the gene matches. The CDR3 reads CAISEGQGLSPLHF. The CDR3 coding sequence is TGTGCCATCAGTGAGGGACAGGGTCTGTCACCCCTCCACTTT.

The chain has TRBV20-1 and TRBJ2-7; TRBD2 aligns across 7 bases. The CDR3 consists of 12 residues. The trim removed 2 bases at V and 6 bases at J, leaving 4 bases unmatched. The germline gives CDR1 DFQATT, CDR2 SNEGSKA (reference sequence). CDR3 residues: CSARPPGGEQYF. For the CDR3, the DNA is TGCAGTGCTAGACCACCGGGGGGCGAGCAGTACTTC.

This rearrangement joins TRBV4-3 to TRBJ1-4; 11 nucleotides agree with TRBD1. The CDR3 is 17 amino acids. The junction had 7 bases not matched to a gene; V was cut back by 1 base and J by 6 bases. The germline V gene encodes CDR1 LGHNA and CDR2 YSLEER. CDR3 DNA: TGCGCCAGCAGCCAAGGGGACAGGGGGAATGGGGATGAAAAACTGTTTTTT. Its protein product is CASSQGDRGNGDEKLFF.

This clonotype was picked up a small number of times. The rearrangement joins TRBV25-1 to TRBJ1-2; 7 nucleotides match TRBD1. The V gene's germline CDR1 is MGHDK and CDR2 SYGVNS. The J segment lost 3 bases and the V segment lost 1 base, leaving 2 bases of the junction unmatched. The CDR3 covers 14 residues. The chain's CDR3 is CASSESDRDYGYTF. CDR3 sequence (DNA): TGTGCCAGCAGTGAATCAGACAGGGACTATGGCTACACCTTC.

This clonotype has only a few counts. The rearrangement joins TRBV30 to TRBJ1-1; D ambiguous. Germline V CDR1 and CDR2: GTSNPN, SVGIG (reference sequence). Trimming cost V 3 bases and J 6 bases, with 14 bases left between them. The CDR3 has 13 amino acids. CDR3 DNA sequence: TGTGCCTGGAGCGAGGGCGCTTTGGCTGAAGCTTTCTTT. Amino acid sequence: CAWSEGALAEAFF.

The chain joins TRBV12-3 or TRBV12-4 to TRBJ2-7, with D perhaps assigned TRBD1 or TRBD2 (6 bases each). V was pared by 6 bases and J by 5 bases, with 17 bases between. The CDR3 extends over 14 amino acids. The CDR3 nucleotides read TGTGCCAGCAGCCCGTCCGGAGGGGGAAACGAGCAGTACTTC. Protein: CASSPSGGGNEQYF.

The chain carries TRBV7-2 and TRBJ2-1; TRBD2 matches 11 bases. The CDR3 is 14 residues long. Per the germline V gene, CDR1 is SGHTA and CDR2 is FQGNSA. With 6 bases clipped from V and 6 bases from J, the junction kept 4 bases outside the gene matches. The CDR3 DNA is TGTGCCAGCAGACTTAGCGGGGGGGTCAATGAGCAGTTCTTC. Translating it yields CASRLSGGVNEQFF. Based on the CDR3 plus reference TRBV7-2 and TRBJ2-1, the full variable domain is GAGVSQSPSNKVTEKGKDVELRCDPISGHTALYWYRQSLGQGLEFLIYFQGNSAPDKSGLPSDRFSAERTGGSVSTLTIQRTQQEDSAVYLCASRLSGGVNEQFFGPGTRLTVL.

This clonotype appeared a few times. The rearrangement links TRBV6-6 to TRBJ2-1; weak D call: TRBD2 (5 bases). CDR1 and CDR2 from the germline V gene are MNHNY and SVGAGI (reference sequence). V was clipped by 5 bases and J by 6 bases, with 14 bases between them. The CDR3 covers 14 residues. The CDR3 loop is CASSDGVVVNEQFF. The CDR3, as DNA: TGTGCCAGCAGTGACGGGGTGGTAGTCAATGAGCAGTTCTTC.

This clonotype was found once. The chain recombines TRBV20-1 with TRBJ2-7; D is unclear. CDR3 length: 13 amino acids. CDR1 DFQATT and CDR2 SNEGSKA come from the germline V gene (reference sequence). V shed 3 bases and J shed 0 bases, with 9 bases lying between them. The CDR3 region is CSAREQPSYEQYF. CDR3 nucleotides: TGCAGTGCTAGGGAACAGCCCTCCTACGAGCAGTACTTC.

This clonotype was counted between two and nine times. The rearrangement links TRBV5-1 to TRBJ2-1, with 7 bases matching TRBD1. V shed 2 bases and J 1 base; nucleotides not matched to a gene: 12. CDR3 size: 18 residues. CDR1 is SGHRS and CDR2 is YFSETQ in the germline V gene. CDR3 DNA sequence: TGCGCCAGCAGCTTCGACAGGGTAGGCTTCGGTTCCTACAATGAGCAGTTCTTC. Protein product: CASSFDRVGFGSYNEQFF.

V and J are TRBV9 and TRBJ1-2; 10 bases line up with TRBD1. This CDR3 comprises 13 residues. V dropped 5 bases and J dropped 6; count of bases not matched to a gene: 4. Germline V gives CDR1 SGDLS, CDR2 YYNGEE. As DNA, the CDR3 is TGTGCCAGCAGGACCGGGACAGGGGATGGCTACACCTTC. It yields the protein CASRTGTGDGYTF.

As for this clonotype: Likely a read error: the CDR3 ends without its conserved phenylalanine or tryptophan. The chain couples TRBV6-2 or TRBV6-3 to TRBJ2-7, with D uncertain. V lost 0 bases and J lost 3, with 18 bases in between. Germline V gene sequence: CDR1 MNHEY, CDR2 SVGEGT. This CDR3 has 17 residues. DNA for the CDR3: TGTGCCAGCAGTTACTCTGGGCAATTGAACCACTTCTACGAGCAGTACTCC. It encodes CASSYSGQLNHFYEQYS.